The 31 T cell receptor beta chains reported below all come from one sample, sequenced in a study of CXCR3-negative and CXCR3-positive naive CD8 T cells. Each TRB cDNA library was prepared by 5' RACE (with UMI labels). For each CDR3 protein, TCRdb gives one entry from its re-call of the 5' RACE reads, without DNA. The clone table shows 130,000 or so distinct CDR3 sequences, with the ten largest holding about 0.48%. Sequenced material: naive CXCR3- CD8+ T cells from blood. The subset here: CD45RO-CCR7+CD27+CD95- naive CD8+ T cells lacking CXCR3 (TNR3-). These receptors were obtained from a human donor in good health. Some clones in this sample may be carry-over from other donors' samples.

The chain joins TRBV23-1 to TRBJ1-5; TCRdb selects TRBD1, and the lack of DNA leaves this call unchecked. TRBV23-1 is an ORF, with its function uncertain. The CDR3 is 19 residues long. CDR3 loop: CASSQSDRGKRQSNQPQHF.

The chain is built from TRBV2 and TRBJ2-1; TCRdb's assignment of TRBD2 cannot be checked, as there is no DNA. The CDR3 has 15 residues. From germline, CDR1 is SNHLY and CDR2 FYNNEI. The CDR3 is CASSSTSGRPHEQFF.

The gene calls are TRBV5-1 and TRBJ2-7; TCRdb calls TRBD2, which cannot be checked without DNA. Germline V CDR1 and CDR2: SGHRS, YFSETQ. The CDR3 has 18 residues. The CDR3 sequence is CASSLAVTSGSFSYEQYF. Looking up the rest from reference TRBV5-1 and TRBJ2-7 gives the full variable domain: KAGVTQTPRYLIKTRGQQVTLSCSPISGHRSVSWYQQTPGQGLQFLFEYFSETQRNKGNFPGRFSGRQFSNSRSEMNVSTLELGDSALYLCASSLAVTSGSFSYEQYFGPGTRLTVT.

This rearrangement joins TRBV6-2 or TRBV6-3 to TRBJ2-7; TCRdb's D call of TRBD1 is untestable without DNA. CDR3 length equals 16 residues. Germline CDR1 MNHEY, CDR2 SVGEGT. CDR3 sequence: CASSYLTSGGAYEQYF.

The V and J genes are TRBV4-1 and TRBJ1-2. The germline CDR1 and CDR2 sequences are MGHRA and YSYEKL. The CDR3 extends over 14 amino acids. The CDR3 sequence is CASSQESAGYGYTF.

The V call is TRBV6-1, the J call TRBJ2-1; as DNA is missing, the TRBD2 call by TCRdb cannot be tested. CDR3 length equals 14 residues. CDR1 MNHNS and CDR2 SASEGT come from the germline V gene. CDR3 amino acids: CASTQGGEHNEQFF.

The chain couples TRBV12-3 or TRBV12-4 to TRBJ2-1; there is no DNA to check the TCRdb D call of TRBD2. The length of the CDR3 is 15 residues. The chain's CDR3 is CASSLQPLAGDEQFF.

V usage is TRBV11-2 and J usage is TRBJ1-2; the TRBD1 assignment by TCRdb is unverifiable without DNA. The CDR3 consists of 15 residues. The germline CDR1 and CDR2 sequences are SGHAT and FQNNGV. The CDR3 protein is CASSLAAGVRYGYTF.

The chain joins TRBV7-8 to TRBJ2-7; TCRdb's D gene call, TRBD1, goes unchecked for lack of DNA. From germline, CDR1 is SGHVS and CDR2 FQNEAQ. This CDR3 is built from 15 residues. This chain's CDR3 is CASSLVGRGGHEQYF.

This chain's CDR3 is CATSSSGRHNEQFF. The chain joins TRBV15 to TRBJ2-1; TCRdb calls TRBD2, which cannot be checked without DNA. The germline V gene encodes CDR1 LNHNV and CDR2 YYDKDF (reference sequence). CDR3 length equals 14 residues.

This chain connects TRBV5-1 to TRBJ2-7; TCRdb returns TRBD1, unconfirmable since there is no DNA. Germline V gene lookup returns CDR1 SGHRS and CDR2 YFSETQ. The CDR3 is 15 amino acids. The CDR3 region is CASSPQAGQGYEQYF. The full variable domain, in which reference TRBV5-1 and TRBJ2-7 provide the parts outside the CDR3, is KAGVTQTPRYLIKTRGQQVTLSCSPISGHRSVSWYQQTPGQGLQFLFEYFSETQRNKGNFPGRFSGRQFSNSRSEMNVSTLELGDSALYLCASSPQAGQGYEQYFGPGTRLTVT.

The genes are TRBV4-3 and TRBJ2-1; TCRdb's assignment of TRBD2 cannot be checked, as there is no DNA. The CDR3 is made up of 18 amino acids. Germline lookup yields CDR1 LGHNA and CDR2 YSLEER. The CDR3 is CASSQKGMTSISYNEQFF.

This rearrangement joins TRBV12-3 or TRBV12-4 to TRBJ2-2; TCRdb gives TRBD1 as the D gene, but with no DNA this cannot be confirmed. This CDR3 region has 14 residues. The CDR3 reads CASSLLQDTGELFF.

The J gene is TRBJ2-7, the V gene TRBV7-9; with no DNA, the TCRdb D assignment of TRBD1 cannot be verified. CDR3 length: 15 residues. Germline lookup yields CDR1 SEHNR and CDR2 FQNEAQ (reference sequence). The chain's CDR3 is CASSSPTGTHYEQYF.

CDR3 sequence reads: CAVSDPGSGRSYNEQFF. The J gene is TRBJ2-1, the V gene TRBV10-3; the TRBD1 assignment by TCRdb is unverifiable without DNA. This CDR3 spans 17 amino acids. Germline V gene data show CDR1 as ENHRY and CDR2 as SYGVKD.

The chain links TRBV14 to TRBJ2-7; TCRdb calls TRBD1, which cannot be checked without DNA. This CDR3 has 15 amino acids. The germline V gene encodes CDR1 SGHDN and CDR2 FVKESK. The CDR3 region is CASSQVAGDAYEQYF.

J is TRBJ1-5 and V is TRBV15. The CDR3 contains 14 residues. CDR1 and CDR2 from the germline V gene are LNHNV and YYDKDF (reference sequence). The CDR3 here is CATSSATPAQPQHF.

The V and J genes are TRBV7-2 and TRBJ1-5; the TCRdb D gene call, TRBD1, has no DNA to confirm it. The CDR3 runs 15 residues. CDR1 SGHTA and CDR2 FQGNSA come from the germline V gene. The CDR3 spells CASSTPWDSNQPQHF. Full variable domain (rest looked up from reference TRBV7-2 and TRBJ1-5): GAGVSQSPSNKVTEKGKDVELRCDPISGHTALYWYRQSLGQGLEFLIYFQGNSAPDKSGLPSDRFSAERTGGSVSTLTIQRTQQEDSAVYLCASSTPWDSNQPQHFGDGTRLSIL.

The V and J genes are TRBV5-1 and TRBJ2-5; TCRdb indicates TRBD1, and absent DNA this call remains unverified. The CDR3 has 14 amino acids. CDR1 SGHRS and CDR2 YFSETQ come from the germline V gene. The CDR3 reads CASSLVQGDETQYF.

J is TRBJ1-4 and V is TRBV30. There are 13 residues in the CDR3. Germline V CDR1 and CDR2: GTSNPN, SVGIG (reference sequence). The CDR3: CAWSDVSGEKLFF.

The CDR3 reads CSVVPGQGVTGAYEQYF. The chain is built from TRBV29-1 and TRBJ2-7; TCRdb selects TRBD1, and the lack of DNA leaves this call unchecked. The length of the CDR3 is 17 residues. CDR1 and CDR2 (germline): SQVTM, ANQGSEA.

V gene TRBV12-3 or TRBV12-4 combines with J gene TRBJ2-5. The CDR3 is 14 residues long. CDR3 region: CASSFIELQETQYF.

V is TRBV2 and J is TRBJ2-7. This CDR3 is built from 16 residues. Per the germline V gene, CDR1 is SNHLY and CDR2 is FYNNEI. The CDR3 loop reads CASSEGAAKIHYEQYF.

The J gene is TRBJ2-5, the V gene TRBV5-6; TCRdb returns TRBD2, unconfirmable since there is no DNA. Germline-derived CDR1 and CDR2 are SGHDT and YYEEEE. This CDR3 comprises 20 residues. CDR3 in amino acids: CASSPYSGTSGRMYQETQYF.

The chain has TRBV10-2 and TRBJ2-7; TCRdb designates TRBD1, a call that cannot be tested without DNA. CDR1 is WSHSY and CDR2 is SAAADI in the germline V gene. The CDR3 is 14 residues long. The CDR3 is CASKGGQGSYEQYF.

The chain is built from TRBV11-3 and TRBJ2-2. CDR3 length: 11 residues. CDR1 is SGHNT and CDR2 is YENEEA in the germline V gene. This CDR3 is CASSLYLELFF.

The rearrangement uses TRBV20-1 and TRBJ2-7. Germline V gives CDR1 DFQATT, CDR2 SNEGSKA (reference sequence). The CDR3 loop spans 13 amino acids. CDR3 sequence reads: CSETTRASYEQYF.

This chain links TRBV20-1 with TRBJ1-2. The CDR3 loop spans 13 amino acids. From germline, CDR1 is DFQATT and CDR2 SNEGSKA (reference sequence). CDR3 region: CSARDTRNYGYTF.

The chain has TRBV29-1 and TRBJ2-4; TCRdb's assignment of TRBD1 cannot be checked, as there is no DNA. The CDR3 extends over 15 amino acids. CDR1 and CDR2 from the germline V gene are SQVTM and ANQGSEA. This CDR3 is CSVRGGELAKNIQYF. Combining the CDR3 with reference TRBV29-1 and TRBJ2-4 gives the whole variable domain SAVISQKPSRDICQRGTSLTIQCQVDSQVTMMFWYRQQPGQSLTLIATANQGSEATYESGFVIDKFPISRPNLTFSTLTVSNMSPEDSSIYLCSVRGGELAKNIQYFGAGTRLSVL.

The chain recombines TRBV7-6 with TRBJ2-1. Germline-derived CDR1 and CDR2 are SGHVS and FNYEAQ. This CDR3 has 16 residues. Here the CDR3 reads CASSYSGTPSYNEQFF.

This chain links TRBV7-9 with TRBJ2-7; the TCRdb D gene call, TRBD2, has no DNA to confirm it. This CDR3 contains 13 residues. Germline V gene lookup returns CDR1 SEHNR and CDR2 FQNEAQ (reference sequence). The CDR3 loop is CASSYLQVSEQYF.